This T cell receptor beta chain was identified during a study of shared clonotypes between healthy human individuals. The V gene lost 2 bases and the J gene lost 5 bases, with 21 bases spanning the gap. Germline CDR1 and CDR2: SEHNR and FQNEAQ (reference sequence). The CDR3 has 17 amino acids. Study results and caveats: In several donors, around 5% of naive CD4 clonotypes appeared in common.

Every donor, a Caucasian adult, lived in Nashville, Tennessee. Sequenced by immunoSEQ multiplex PCR; TCRdb stores in-frame clones only, minus some. The sample holds approximately 1.5 million clones, less than 99% seen once. Points on this clone: Its antigen is undetermined.

The chain has TRBV7-9 and TRBJ1-1; D is unresolved. The clonotype was recovered from a young man in good health. The material sequenced was naive CD4+ T cells sorted from blood. Sample subset: CD45RA+ positively selected. The CDR3 region has the DNA TGTGCCAGCAGCTTAACGGGGAAGATTCTGGAAGGAACTGAAGCTTTCTTT. Its translation is CASSLTGKILEGTEAFF.